The 8 T cell receptor beta chains presented below share a single source sample, sequenced in a study of cytomegalovirus exposure and HLA in healthy donors. Primers: 60 Vbeta forward and 13 Jbeta reverse. Sequenced by immunoSEQ multiplex PCR; TCRdb stores in-frame clones only, minus some. The sample gives 72,000 or so clones, approximately 58% of which show up once; 3% is in the top ten. Sequenced input: PBMCs. The receptor source for this set is a woman in her forties or fifties in good health and CMV-seronegative.

The rearrangement joins TRBV18 to TRBJ2-5, with 14 bases that match TRBD2. The germline V gene has CDR1 KGHSH and CDR2 LQKENI. CDR3 length equals 18 residues. Unmatched junction bases numbered 8, after V lost 3 bases and J lost 2 bases. This CDR3 reads CASSPNPGTSGGQETQYF. CDR3 DNA: TGTGCCAGCTCACCTAACCCCGGGACTAGCGGGGGACAAGAGACCCAGTACTTC.

This clone occurred a few times. The chain uses TRBV15 and TRBJ2-3, with unresolved D. Germline V gene lookup returns CDR1 LNHNV and CDR2 YYDKDF (reference sequence). With 0 bases removed from V and 1 base from J, the gap between germline ends came to 11 bases. The CDR3 loop spans 16 amino acids. CDR3 sequence: CATSRDPTARTDTQYF. CDR3 nucleotides: TGTGCCACCAGCAGAGATCCCACAGCCCGCACAGATACGCAGTATTTT.

Concerning this clone: The junction shows a germline mismatch at one end, possibly a read error. The chain couples TRBV7-7 to TRBJ2-1; 8 positions agree with TRBD2. This CDR3 has 15 amino acids. Per the germline V gene, CDR1 is SSHAT and CDR2 is FNYEAQ (reference sequence). DNA for the CDR3: TGTGCTAGCAGCTTAGGAGCGGGAGCCTACAATGAGCAGTTCTTC. Its translation is CASSLGAGAYNEQFF.

The chain couples TRBV2 to TRBJ2-1; 7 bases agree with TRBD2. Germline assignment: CDR1 SNHLY and CDR2 FYNNEI. The V and J ends lost 1 base and 15 bases, in that order; junction bases with no gene match: 15. This CDR3 contains 15 residues. The CDR3, as DNA: TGTGCCAGCAGTGAAGGAGCAGCTAGCGGAGCTAGTCTGTTCTTC. It codes for CASSEGAASGASLFF.

J is TRBJ1-1 and V is TRBV7-2, with D perhaps TRBD1 (6 bases). CDR1 is SGHTA and CDR2 is FQGNSA in the germline V gene. Trimming stripped 2 bases from V and 3 bases from J, with 10 bases between. The CDR3 extends over 14 amino acids. DNA for the CDR3: TGTGCCAGCAGCTTACAGTCAGGGGACACTGAAGCTTTCTTT. It encodes CASSLQSGDTEAFF.

The chain is built from TRBV7-2 and TRBJ2-1; 7 bases are a match to TRBD2. CDR1 and CDR2 from the germline V gene are SGHTA and FQGNSA. The CDR3 is 18 residues long. The V gene end was trimmed by 5 bases and the J gene end by 0 bases; junction bases not matched to a gene: 13. CDR3 nucleotide sequence: TGTGCCAGCAGCCCTTATTTCCTAGCGGCAAGCTCCTACAATGAGCAGTTCTTC. Amino acids: CASSPYFLAASSYNEQFF.

V gene TRBV4-1 combines with J gene TRBJ1-1; no clear D gene. The V gene lost 0 bases and the J gene lost 3 bases, with 14 bases spanning the gap. CDR1 MGHRA and CDR2 YSYEKL come from the germline V gene. The CDR3 covers 16 residues. CDR3 nucleotide sequence: TGCGCCAGCAGCCAAGATGCCCTTCGGGTTTACACTGAAGCTTTCTTT. Translating it yields CASSQDALRVYTEAFF.

To note about this clone: Relative to the germline gene, one junction end is altered; a read error may explain this. The chain is built from TRBV7-6 and TRBJ2-5; 13 bases align to TRBD2. Germline-derived CDR1 and CDR2 are SGHVS and FNYEAQ. The CDR3 has 17 amino acids. Here the CDR3 reads CASSLGLAGGYQEAQYF. The CDR3 nucleotides read TGTGCCAGCAGCTTAGGACTAGCGGGAGGCTACCAAGAGGCCCAGTACTTC.